The rows below give T cell receptor beta chains drawn from one sample of a study of blood T cell repertoires in COVID-19. Libraries were prepared by immunoSEQ multiplex PCR; TCRdb keeps only in-frame clonotypes and omits some of them. The repertoire holds roughly 60,000 clones, roughly 84% seen once, with around 5.4% in the top ten. Sequencing was done on a sample of peripheral blood. The source of these receptors is a woman aged 55-70 years with acute or convalescent COVID-19. The CDR3 runs from the conserved cysteine through the conserved F or W. Only part of the rows carry a size: once, few, many, or a class if the clone is expanded.

size,V,CDR3
-,TRBV27,CASRRPGQNTEAFF
-,TRBV19,CASSGGHTDTQYF
-,TRBV7-3,CASSLDLAGGFNEQFF
-,TRBV20-1,CSARERSGYTF
-,TRBV13,CASSSLLNTGELFF
-,TRBV9,CASSPLQGAFGMETQYF
-,TRBV11-2,CASSFSASGGTTDTQYF
-,TRBV24-1,CATSLTWTSGGTDTQYF
few,TRBV6-4,CASSPSGELDTQYF
-,TRBV6-4,CASSASPGTGGPDTQYF
-,TRBV9,CASSAGTYPEKETQYF
-,TRBV2,CASRETASGNTIYF
-,TRBV5-1,CASSWGQGRDEQYF
-,TRBV5-1,CASSLGGTDYNEQFF
-,TRBV29-1,CSASMGTAYGYTF
-,TRBV7-9,CASRGDRENYGYTF
-,TRBV6-5,CASSYSRQGSEKLFF
-,TRBV9,CASSQNTGVSGNTIYF
-,TRBV5-6,CASSYRDRSNYGYTF
once,TRBV24-1,CATSDRQGGAEAFF
few,TRBV19,CASSSEQGSEQYF
-,TRBV27,CAVLTRGKNYGYTF
-,TRBV5-3,CARSTSGGNTGELFF
few,TRBV19,CASTTTGAYEQYF
-,TRBV15,CATSRDGGRLADLTDTQYF
once,TRBV6-1,CASSEPWDRVTGELFF
-,TRBV2,CASSENSLSYNEQFF
-,TRBV5-4,CASSRGGSVSGNTIYF
-,TRBV3-1/TRBV3-2,CASRRMEAFF
-,TRBV9,CASSVTLNTEAFF
-,TRBV27,CASSLRGWTGEKLFF
-,TRBV6-5,CASSSVASEAFF
-,TRBV7-9,CASSLAINRGTGNTIYF
-,TRBV6-1,CASSESGGSQGKLFF
-,TRBV11-2,CASSLWGARTSGSDTQYF
-,TRBV29-1,CNTQPGATSGSYEQYF
-,TRBV19,CASNQGADTQYF
-,TRBV24-1,CATSERGTGGEAEAFF
-,TRBV5-1,CASSLGELSTDTQYF
-,TRBV5-4,CASSPSGPDTQYF
-,TRBV6-5,CASSLGQGRTGELFF
-,TRBV12-5,CASGLVPMGAHKTEAFF
-,TRBV11-3,CASSLDPRPGQIYEQYF
-,TRBV7-8,CASSLVSRLGGAPNSPLHF
-,TRBV3-1/TRBV3-2,CASSQDWTPTLHF
many,TRBV30,CAWSLVGGANQPQHF
-,TRBV4-1,CASSHLTVPNEKLFF
-,TRBV2,CASIGDPYSNQPQHF